This TCR beta chain was obtained from a study of T cells expressing NK-cell markers. TCRdb re-called the 5' RACE reads; one entry per CDR3 protein, DNA not given. The sample includes a few hundred thousand distinct CDR3 sequences. Notes on the study in general: About six donors showed dominant NKG2C+ clonotypes comprising about 1.0-7.5% of their CD8+ T cells.

On this clonotype itself: The antigen is unknown.

Germline values: CDR1 DFQATT, CDR2 SNEGSKA (reference sequence). This CDR3 is built from 19 residues. V gene TRBV20-1 combines with J gene TRBJ1-5; as DNA is missing, the TRBD1 call by TCRdb cannot be tested. This clonotype originated in a man younger than 35 in good health. Sequencing was done on a sample of blood T cells: a sorted CD56 or NKG2C T cell subset, CD4+ or CD8+ T cells, or bulk PBMC T cells (not recorded which). CDR3 protein: CSARALHLSGQGSNQPQHF.